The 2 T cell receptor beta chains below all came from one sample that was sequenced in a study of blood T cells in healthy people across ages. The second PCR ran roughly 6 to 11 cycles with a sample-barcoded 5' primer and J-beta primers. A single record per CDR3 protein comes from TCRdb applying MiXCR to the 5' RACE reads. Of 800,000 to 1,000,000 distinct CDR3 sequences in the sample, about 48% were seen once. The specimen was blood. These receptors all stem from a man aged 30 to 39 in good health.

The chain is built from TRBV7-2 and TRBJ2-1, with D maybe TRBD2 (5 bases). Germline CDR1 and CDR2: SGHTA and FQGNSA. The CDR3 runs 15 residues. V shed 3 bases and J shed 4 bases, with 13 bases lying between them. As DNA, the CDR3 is TGTGCCAGCAGCTTGGCGCTAGGAGGATACAATGAGCAGTTCTTC. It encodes CASSLALGGYNEQFF. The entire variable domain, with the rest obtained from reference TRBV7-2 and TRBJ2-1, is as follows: GAGVSQSPSNKVTEKGKDVELRCDPISGHTALYWYRQSLGQGLEFLIYFQGNSAPDKSGLPSDRFSAERTGGSVSTLTIQRTQQEDSAVYLCASSLALGGYNEQFFGPGTRLTVL.

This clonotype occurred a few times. CDR3 nucleotides: TGTGCCAGCAGTTTATTGCTGGGAGGGGGGGACCAGTTCTTC. This gives the protein CASSLLLGGGDQFF. The rearrangement joins TRBV12-3 or TRBV12-4 to TRBJ2-1; TRBD2 might be the D (7 bases). Trimming pared 2 bases from V and 13 bases from J, leaving 18 bases between. CDR3 length: 14 amino acids.